The subject of this entry is one T cell receptor (beta chain). Per the study methods: The assay estimated nucleated cells by amplifying reference gene primers. Assay used: immunoSEQ multiplex PCR; TCRdb lists only in-frame clones, some missing. The DNA was the basis for D and trimming; V, J and clone size are from that table. The sample lists some 76,000 clones; about 81% were seen once. The data derive from a study of blood T cell repertoires in COVID-19. Study-level background: The United States, Italy and Spain were the sources of the acute and convalescent COVID-19 samples. T cells, B-cell-depleted T cells, or PBMCs supplied cDNA or gDNA.

The CDR3 is 14 residues long. Germline values: CDR1 LNHDA, CDR2 SQIVND (reference sequence). V was cut by 0 bases and J by 4 bases, with 7 bases left in between. The sequenced sample consisted of peripheral blood. This chain joins TRBV19 and TRBJ1-5; D gene ambiguous. The clonotype originates from a human donor in a cohort sampled during active COVID-19. CDR3 sequence (DNA): TGTGCCAGTAGTATAGAACCCTATAATCAGCCCCAGCATTTT. Translating gives CASSIEPYNQPQHF.